There are a few counts of the clone carrying this TCR beta chain. In germline, CDR1 is MGHRA, CDR2 YSYEKL. Unmatched junction bases numbered 10, after V lost 1 base and J lost 0 bases. This CDR3 comprises 18 residues. The sample is drawn from a study of blood T cells in healthy people across ages. The overall study: About one barcoded beta molecule was captured per two T cells (by template switching).

With a J-beta primer mix and a sample-barcoded 5' primer, a second PCR ran 7 to 11 cycles. Each CDR3 protein is one row after TCRdb ran MiXCR on the 5' RACE reads. Of fewer than 1.5 million distinct CDR3 sequences in the sample, roughly 45% were seen once. J is TRBJ2-3 and V is TRBV4-1; 7 bases map to TRBD2. The sequencing sample was made of blood. The clonotype was recovered from a woman aged 18-29 years in good health. The CDR3 sequence: CASSQATLTSASTDTQYF. CDR3 nucleotides: TGCGCCAGCAGCCAAGCAACCCTCACTAGCGCCAGCACAGATACGCAGTATTTT.